The rows below give T cell receptor beta chains drawn from one sample of a study of PD-1 blockade in classical Hodgkin lymphoma. Data came from immunoSEQ multiplex PCR; TCRdb stores just in-frame clones and leaves some out. The sample has about 41,000 clones; 65% to 70% are singletons. The source material was peripheral blood mononuclear cells (PBMCs), sampled before the fourth cycle of nivolumab. These TCRs come from a human donor with classical Hodgkin lymphoma. The CDR3 runs from the conserved cysteine through the conserved F or W. The order of the fields is CDR3 length, J gene, V gene, D gene, clone size, CDR3 DNA, CDR3 protein. The D gene is left open where the match is weak. The size field is filled for only some rows; it gives once, few, many or a size class.

length: 13; J: TRBJ1-2; V: TRBV5-1; D: NA; size: few; DNA: TGCGCCAGCAGCCACGGGACTTTCTATGGCTACACCTTC; CDR3: CASSHGTFYGYTF
length: 14; J: TRBJ2-7; V: TRBV2; D: TRBD1; size: NA; DNA: TGTGCCAGCAGTCGGGACAGCCGTGGGGACGAGCAGTACTTC; CDR3: CASSRDSRGDEQYF
length: 15; J: TRBJ2-5; V: TRBV10-2; D: TRBD2; size: once; DNA: TGCGCCAGCAGTAGGACTAGCGGGCCCCAAGAGACCCAGTACTTC; CDR3: CASSRTSGPQETQYF
length: 12; J: TRBJ1-1; V: TRBV9; D: NA; size: few; DNA: NA; CDR3: CASSVGPGNTFF
length: 13; J: TRBJ2-7; V: TRBV4-2; D: TRBD1; size: medium-sized; DNA: TGTGCCAGCAGCCAACCGCAGGGGGTCGAGCAGTACTTC; CDR3: CASSQPQGVEQYF
length: 15; J: TRBJ2-7; V: TRBV11-3; D: NA; size: NA; DNA: TGTGCCAGCAGCTTAGGCCCGGACAGATCCTACGAGCAGTACTTC; CDR3: CASSLGPDRSYEQYF
length: 12; J: TRBJ2-2; V: TRBV11-2; D: NA; size: NA; DNA: TGTGCCAGCAGCGGGTCAGCCGGGGAGCTGTTTTTT; CDR3: CASSGSAGELFF
length: 15; J: TRBJ2-7; V: TRBV2; D: TRBD2; size: once; DNA: TGTGCCAGCCGGGAGGGGTCAGGGGCCGCCTACGAGCAGTACTTC; CDR3: CASREGSGAAYEQYF
length: 15; J: TRBJ1-5; V: TRBV27; D: NA; size: few; DNA: TGTGCCAGCAGTTTAGGACCTTATAGCAATCAGCCCCAGCATTTT; CDR3: CASSLGPYSNQPQHF
length: 12; J: TRBJ1-5; V: TRBV7-9; D: NA; size: few; DNA: TGTGCCAGCAGCTTATCGGAGGAGCCCCAGCATTTT; CDR3: CASSLSEEPQHF
length: 13; J: TRBJ2-7; V: TRBV13; D: NA; size: NA; DNA: TGTGCCAGCAGCTTAGGGACACGCTCCGAGCAGTACTTC; CDR3: CASSLGTRSEQYF
length: 15; J: TRBJ1-2; V: TRBV6-5; D: NA; size: NA; DNA: TGTGCCAGCAGTTACCAGCAGGCGAATCTATATGGCTACACCTTC; CDR3: CASSYQQANLYGYTF
length: 13; J: TRBJ1-1; V: TRBV7-6; D: NA; size: few; DNA: TGTGCCAGCAGCTTAGAGGACAGCCCGCAAGCTTTCTTT; CDR3: CASSLEDSPQAFF
length: 12; J: TRBJ1-3; V: TRBV7-6; D: NA; size: NA; DNA: TGTGCCAGCAGCCAAGATGGAAACACCATATATTTT; CDR3: CASSQDGNTIYF
length: 19; J: TRBJ2-3; V: TRBV10-3; D: NA; size: few; DNA: TGTGCCATCAGTGAGTCGAGTCTGGGACCCCAGGCCTGGACAGATACGCAGTATTTT; CDR3: CAISESSLGPQAWTDTQYF
length: 13; J: TRBJ2-7; V: TRBV5-4; D: NA; size: NA; DNA: TGTGCCAGCAGCTTGGATCCAGCCTACGAGCAGTACTTC; CDR3: CASSLDPAYEQYF
length: 14; J: TRBJ2-7; V: TRBV23-1; D: NA; size: NA; DNA: TGCGCCAGCAGTCAATCAATAGCTACCTACGAGCAGTACTTC; CDR3: CASSQSIATYEQYF
length: 13; J: TRBJ1-4; V: TRBV29-1; D: NA; size: NA; DNA: TGCAGCGTTGTGGTCGGGACTAATGAAAAACTGTTTTTT; CDR3: CSVVVGTNEKLFF
length: 15; J: TRBJ1-2; V: TRBV19; D: TRBD1; size: NA; DNA: TGTGCCAGTACCTACCAGGGGGGGCTATACTATGGCTACACCTTC; CDR3: CASTYQGGLYYGYTF
length: 15; J: TRBJ2-3; V: TRBV5-1; D: NA; size: NA; DNA: TGCGCCAGCAGCTTGGGAGGGGGTCAAAGGGATACGCAGTATTTT; CDR3: CASSLGGGQRDTQYF
length: 17; J: TRBJ1-4; V: TRBV2; D: NA; size: NA; DNA: TGTGCCAGCAGTGAAAGTGGGGTGTCAGGGGTATATGAAAAACTGTTTTTT; CDR3: CASSESGVSGVYEKLFF